The entry below gives a single T cell receptor (beta chain) sequence along with its context. Its antigen is unknown. The record originates from a study of OX40 agonist ivuxolimab in advanced cancers. Study at large: Partial responses were observed in three patients, of whom one had hepatocellular carcinoma and two had cutaneous melanoma. Study-level findings and limits: Circulating CD4+ and CD8+ T cells showed clonal expansion by week 6 at 0.1 to 3.0 mg/kg. Some of the lowest clonal expansion was seen in partial responders at 0.1-3.0 mg/kg. On average, CD8+ T cells showed a greater number of expanded clones than CD4+.

Germline CDR1 and CDR2: MNHEY and SVGAGI. The CDR3 is made up of 14 amino acids. Assay: immunoSEQ multiplex PCR; the TCRdb copy retains only in-frame clones and omits some. Among fewer than 95,000 clones, around 80% were seen once, and the ten largest hold 5.5% to 8.5%. This chain connects TRBV6-5 to TRBJ2-5, with 8 bases that match TRBD1. The DNA end favors TRBJ2-7, so the J call may be wrong. Sequenced material: CD4+ or CD8+ T cells sorted from blood, taken in a trial of the OX40 agonist ivuxolimab. This receptor was taken from an adult with an advanced solid tumor such as melanoma, head and neck, liver or kidney cancer. As DNA, the CDR3 is TGTGCCAGCAGCTTCACAGGGGGCTCCTACGAGCAGTACTTC. Residues: CASSFTGGSYEQYF.